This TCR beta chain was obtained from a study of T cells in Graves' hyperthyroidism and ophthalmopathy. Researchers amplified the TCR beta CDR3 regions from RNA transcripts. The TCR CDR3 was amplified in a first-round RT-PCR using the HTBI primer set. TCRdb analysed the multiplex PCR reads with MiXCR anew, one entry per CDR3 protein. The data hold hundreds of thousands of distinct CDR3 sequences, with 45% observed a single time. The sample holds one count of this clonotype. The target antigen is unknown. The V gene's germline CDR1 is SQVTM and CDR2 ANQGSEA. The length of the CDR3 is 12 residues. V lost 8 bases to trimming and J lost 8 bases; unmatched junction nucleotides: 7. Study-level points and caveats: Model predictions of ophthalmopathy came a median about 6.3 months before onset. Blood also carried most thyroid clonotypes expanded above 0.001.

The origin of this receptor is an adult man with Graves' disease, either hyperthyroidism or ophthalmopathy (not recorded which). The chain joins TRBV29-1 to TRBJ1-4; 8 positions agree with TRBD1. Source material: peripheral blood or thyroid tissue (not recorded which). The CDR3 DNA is TGCAGCTTAGACAGGGGTGGGGAAAAACTGTTTTTT. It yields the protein CSLDRGGEKLFF.